This T cell receptor beta chain was identified during a study of blood T cells in healthy people across ages. The second PCR ran roughly 7 to 12 cycles with a sample-barcoded 5' primer and J-beta primers. One entry per CDR3 protein results from TCRdb running MiXCR on the 5' RACE reads. The sample yields approximately 800,000 distinct CDR3 sequences, less than 80% seen once. A word on this clonotype: Its cognate antigen is unknown.

Study-level findings and limits: There were more naive CD4+ cells and higher diversity in long-lived donors than in aged donors. Reliance upon unsorted PBMCs precluded definitive naive versus antigen-experienced comparison. Per-million-T-cell TCR beta diversity fell roughly linearly with age.

Germline-derived CDR1 and CDR2 are SGHAT and FQNNGV. The V gene lost 5 bases and the J gene lost 3 bases, with 14 bases spanning the gap. The CDR3 consists of 15 residues. This sequence was found in a man in his thirties or forties in good health. Sequences were obtained from blood. This chain connects TRBV11-2 to TRBJ2-4; D may be TRBD2 (6 bases). CDR3 nucleotides: TGTGCCAGCAGCCCGGAGGGGACGTGCAAAAACATTCAGTACTTC. Residues: CASSPEGTCKNIQYF.